This T cell receptor beta chain was documented in a study of PD-L1 blockade in urothelial cancer (dated 2017 in TCRdb). Some background on the complete study: Therapy was started at some point between 2014 and 2016 for all patients, and atezolizumab 1,200 mg was administered intravenously every 3 weeks. Five patients were excluded from tumor TCR analyses because tumors from two patients failed quality control and three patients had no tumor available. About nine tenths of the roughly 29 patients were males with bladder-origin urothelial cancer, and about 60% of the 29 reported a prior smoking history. Pretreatment blood TCR-seq was available for about 28 patients, at least one posttreatment blood collection was obtained for about 24 patients, and tumor TCR-seq was available for about 24 patients. Durable clinical benefit meant progression-free survival longer than 6 months, and TCR features were also tested against progression-free and overall survival. Patients had an ECOG performance status of 0 or 1 and had received between 0 and 3 prior chemotherapy regimens. Whole exome sequencing and RNA sequencing of pretreatment tumors were performed alongside TCR sequencing in the same patients. Pretreatment tumor samples, along with matched peripheral blood serially collected before and after atezolizumab treatment, were subjected to TCR sequencing. Durable clinical benefit was achieved by nine patients but not by the remaining 20. Somatic, immune and clinical correlates of response to PD-L1 blockade with atezolizumab in urothelial cancer were the focus of an exploratory multi-omic analysis. From tumor samples, the median yield was approximately 1,400 T cells and under 1,200 unique TCRs, with median clonality of around 0.096 and T cell proportion of 0.097. Findings and caveats that apply to the study as a whole: Small sample size (n ≈ 29) and many exploratory analyses mean the results are intended to be hypothesis-generating. A higher proportion of tumor-infiltrating T lymphocytes was found in patients with durable benefit (n of about 24, Mann-Whitney p = 0.047). The tumor samples were FFPE and were not collected immediately before treatment, and because only one sample per patient was used, heterogeneity may have been missed. Patients with durable benefit showed greater expansion of tumor-associated TCR clones in peripheral blood 3 weeks after starting treatment (n of about 20, p = 0.022).

The time point label of this sample denotes: pretreatment tumor sample. A total of roughly 30 patients with locally advanced or metastatic urothelial carcinoma, treated at Memorial Sloan Kettering on a trial protocol, made up the cohort. Every piece of tumor tissue used for sequencing was obtained before atezolizumab dosing. The Qiagen DNeasy Blood extraction kit was used to purify genomic DNA from total PBMCs and tumor samples. This clone was seen a few times. Its antigen is unknown. No base-level quality is on record; no much larger clone is a single base apart. Ends trimmed: V by 5 bases, J by 4 bases; bases unmatched to a gene: 10. As encoded in the germline V gene, CDR1 is SGHNT while CDR2 is YENEEA. The CDR3 numbers 17 residues from cysteine through phenylalanine. The DNA shown is the 51-base CDR3, in frame from base 1. Synthetic TCR analog templates were spiked into each PCR so that absolute template abundance could be estimated from read counts. In FFPE tumors, housekeeping genes were amplified and quantified as a way to estimate usable DNA and compute T cell fraction. Using the immunoSEQ assay, TCRbeta CDR3 regions were amplified from genomic DNA with bias-controlled V and J gene primers. Sequencing of rearranged TCRbeta segments was done at approximately 20X coverage. The paper's data handling went like this. Sequencing errors were corrected by clustering, and CDR3s were annotated against IMGT so that V, D and J genes could be assigned. Downstream analyses used only productive TCRbeta rearrangements, leaving out any out-of-frame or stop-codon sequences. Clonality was calculated as one minus the Shannon entropy normalized by the log of the number of unique productive sequences. Fisher's exact test with Benjamini-Hochberg correction, at a threshold of adjusted p below 0.01, was used to find clones that differed between time points or between blood and tumor. TCRdb took this table from immuneACCESS and kept in-frame rearrangements with V and J called. Such tables lack part of the clones; where checked against another copy, unresolved V genes explain under half of the gap, and the rest is unexplained. V, J and clone size derive from that table, while D and trimming were established from the DNA sequence. The sample includes approximately 35,000 clones, with about a third observed a single time. The top ten constitute approximately 9% of the sample.

The sequence came from a man between 60 and 70 years old with urothelial cancer. This specimen was tumor tissue, taken before atezolizumab (anti-PD-L1) treatment. The rearrangement joined TRBV11-3 to TRBJ2-6, with TRBD1 matching 8 junction bases. In nucleotide form, the sequence is TGTGCCAGCAGCCCCTATTCGGACAGGGCGGGGGCCAACGTCCTGACTTTC. Its protein reads: CASSPYSDRAGANVLTF.